This T cell receptor (beta chain) is drawn from a study of OX40 agonist ivuxolimab in advanced cancers. V shed 1 base and J shed 2 bases, with 13 bases lying between them. The germline CDR1 and CDR2 sequences are SGHTA and FQGNSA. The CDR3 extends over 16 amino acids. Produced via immunoSEQ multiplex PCR; TCRdb's table is partial and in-frame only. The sample has about 85,000 clones, 80% to 90% seen once; the top ten hold under 2%. The sample was CD4+ or CD8+ T cells sorted from blood, taken in a trial of the OX40 agonist ivuxolimab. The clonotype was recovered from an adult with an advanced solid tumor such as melanoma, head and neck, liver or kidney cancer. V is TRBV7-2 and J is TRBJ2-3; tentative D call: TRBD2 (5 bases). The CDR3 DNA follows: TGTGCCAGCAGCTTAGTAGGGAGCTACCCCACAGATACGCAGTATTTT. Protein sequence: CASSLVGSYPTDTQYF.